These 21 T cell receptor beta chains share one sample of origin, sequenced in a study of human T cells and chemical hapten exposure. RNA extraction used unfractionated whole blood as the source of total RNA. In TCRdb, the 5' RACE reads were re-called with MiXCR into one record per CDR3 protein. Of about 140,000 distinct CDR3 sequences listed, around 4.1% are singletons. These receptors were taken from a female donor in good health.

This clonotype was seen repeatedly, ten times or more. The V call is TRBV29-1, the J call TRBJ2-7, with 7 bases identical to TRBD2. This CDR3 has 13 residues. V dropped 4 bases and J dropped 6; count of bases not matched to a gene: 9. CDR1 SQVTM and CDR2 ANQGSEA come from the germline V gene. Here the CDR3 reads CSVAGRGVGEQYF. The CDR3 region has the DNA TGCAGCGTTGCGGGGAGGGGAGTTGGCGAGCAGTACTTC.

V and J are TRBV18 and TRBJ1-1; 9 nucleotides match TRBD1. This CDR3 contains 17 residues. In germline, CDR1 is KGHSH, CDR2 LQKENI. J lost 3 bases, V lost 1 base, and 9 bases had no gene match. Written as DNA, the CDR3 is TGTGCCAGCTCACCACTTTCTAGCGGACAGGGGTACACTGAAGCTTTCTTT. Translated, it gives CASSPLSSGQGYTEAFF.

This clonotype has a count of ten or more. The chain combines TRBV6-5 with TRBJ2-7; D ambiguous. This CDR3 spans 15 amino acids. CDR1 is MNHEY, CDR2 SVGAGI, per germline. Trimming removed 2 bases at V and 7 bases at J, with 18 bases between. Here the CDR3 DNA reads TGTGCCAGCAGTTACGATCGGTACTTCCTTGTGGAGCAGTACTTC. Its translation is CASSYDRYFLVEQYF.

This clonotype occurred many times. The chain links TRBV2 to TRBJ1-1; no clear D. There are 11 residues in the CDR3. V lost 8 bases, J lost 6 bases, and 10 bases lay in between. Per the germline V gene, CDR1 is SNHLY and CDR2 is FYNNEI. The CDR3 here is CASEASPEAFF. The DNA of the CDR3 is TGTGCCAGCGAAGCGTCCCCTGAAGCTTTCTTT.

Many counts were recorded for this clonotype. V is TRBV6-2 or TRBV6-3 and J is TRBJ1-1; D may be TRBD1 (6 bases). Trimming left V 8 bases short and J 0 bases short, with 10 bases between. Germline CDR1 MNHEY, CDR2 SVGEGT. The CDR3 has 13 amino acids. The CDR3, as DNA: TGTGCCAGCGGTCAGGGGCTGAACACTGAAGCTTTCTTT. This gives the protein CASGQGLNTEAFF.

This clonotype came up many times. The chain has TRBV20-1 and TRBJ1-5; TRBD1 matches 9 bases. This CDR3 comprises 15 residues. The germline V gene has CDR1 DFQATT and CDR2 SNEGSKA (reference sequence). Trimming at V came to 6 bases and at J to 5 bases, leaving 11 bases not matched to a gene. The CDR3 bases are TGCAGTGCCAACCCGGCCGGACAGGGGTATCAGCCCCAGCATTTT. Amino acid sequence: CSANPAGQGYQPQHF.

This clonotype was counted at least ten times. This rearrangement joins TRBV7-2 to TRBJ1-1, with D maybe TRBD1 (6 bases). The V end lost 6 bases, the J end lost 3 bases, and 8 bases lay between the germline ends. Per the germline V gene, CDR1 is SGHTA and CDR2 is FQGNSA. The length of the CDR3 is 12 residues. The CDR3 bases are TGTGCCAGCAGGACAGGATACACTGAAGCTTTCTTT. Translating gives CASRTGYTEAFF.

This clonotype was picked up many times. CDR3 sequence (DNA): TGTGCCAGCAGCACGGGACGGTCCTACGAGCAGTACTTC. It yields the protein CASSTGRSYEQYF. The chain carries TRBV7-9 and TRBJ2-7, with D perhaps assigned TRBD1 or TRBD2 (5 bases each). Germline values: CDR1 SEHNR, CDR2 FQNEAQ (reference sequence). CDR3 size: 13 residues. The V and J ends lost 5 bases and 1 base respectively, with 9 bases between them. Based on the CDR3 plus reference TRBV7-9 and TRBJ2-7, the full variable domain is DTGVSQNPRHKITKRGQNVTFRCDPISEHNRLYWYRQTLGQGPEFLTYFQNEAQLEKSRLLSDRFSAERPKGSFSTLEIQRTEQGDSAMYLCASSTGRSYEQYFGPGTRLTVT.

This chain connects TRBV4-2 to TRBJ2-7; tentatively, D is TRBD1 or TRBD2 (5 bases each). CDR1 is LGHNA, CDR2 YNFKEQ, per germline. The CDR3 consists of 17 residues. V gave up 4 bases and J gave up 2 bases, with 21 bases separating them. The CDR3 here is CASSPHPLGELPYEQYF. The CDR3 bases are TGTGCCAGCAGCCCTCACCCGCTAGGGGAGTTGCCCTACGAGCAGTACTTC.

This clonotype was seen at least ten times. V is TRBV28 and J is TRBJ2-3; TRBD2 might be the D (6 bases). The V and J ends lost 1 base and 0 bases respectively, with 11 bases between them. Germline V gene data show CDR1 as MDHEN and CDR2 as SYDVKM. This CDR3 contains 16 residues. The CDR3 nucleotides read TGTGCCAGCAGTTTATCGGGACGGGGGAGCACAGATACGCAGTATTTT. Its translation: CASSLSGRGSTDTQYF.

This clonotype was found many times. The DNA of the CDR3 is TGTGCCAGCAGCTTTGGACAGTCAACTAATGAAAAACTGTTTTTT. It translates to CASSFGQSTNEKLFF. V gene TRBV5-5 combines with J gene TRBJ1-4; possible D gene TRBD1, 6 bases. Trimming cost V 2 bases and J 0 bases, with 8 bases left between them. This CDR3 spans 15 amino acids. Per germline, CDR1 SGHKS and CDR2 YYEKEE (reference sequence). Based on the CDR3 plus reference TRBV5-5 and TRBJ1-4, the full variable domain is DAGVTQSPTHLIKTRGQQVTLRCSPISGHKSVSWYQQVLGQGPQFIFQYYEKEERGRGNFPDRFSARQFPNYSSELNVNALLLGDSALYLCASSFGQSTNEKLFFGSGTQLSVL.

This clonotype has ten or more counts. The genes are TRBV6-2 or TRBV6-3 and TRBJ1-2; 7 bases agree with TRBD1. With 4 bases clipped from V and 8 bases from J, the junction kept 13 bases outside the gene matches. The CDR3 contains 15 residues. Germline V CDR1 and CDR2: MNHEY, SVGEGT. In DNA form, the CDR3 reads TGTGCCAGCAGTTCCCCCCCGCGCAGGGGGGCGGGCTACACCTTC. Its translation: CASSSPPRRGAGYTF.

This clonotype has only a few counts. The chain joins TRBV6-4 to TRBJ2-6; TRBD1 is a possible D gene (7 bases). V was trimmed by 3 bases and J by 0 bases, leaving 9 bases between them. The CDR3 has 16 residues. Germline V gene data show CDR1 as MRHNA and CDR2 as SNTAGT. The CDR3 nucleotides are TGTGCCAGCAGTGAGCGGGACAGCTCTGGGGCCAACGTCCTGACTTTC. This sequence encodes CASSERDSSGANVLTF.

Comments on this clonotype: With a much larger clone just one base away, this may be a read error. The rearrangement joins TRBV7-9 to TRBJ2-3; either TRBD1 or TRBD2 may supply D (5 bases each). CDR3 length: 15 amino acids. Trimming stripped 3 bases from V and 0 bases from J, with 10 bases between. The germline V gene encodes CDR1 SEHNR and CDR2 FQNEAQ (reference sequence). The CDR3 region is CASSFRDRSTDTQYF. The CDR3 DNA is TGTGCCAGCAGCTTCCGGGACCGAAGCACAGATACGCAGTATTTT.

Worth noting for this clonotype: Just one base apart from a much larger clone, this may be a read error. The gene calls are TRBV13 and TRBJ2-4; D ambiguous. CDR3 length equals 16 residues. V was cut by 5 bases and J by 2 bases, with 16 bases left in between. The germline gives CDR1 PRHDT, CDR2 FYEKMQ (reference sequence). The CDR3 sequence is CASSPDLSYTKNIQYF. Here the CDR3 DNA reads TGTGCCAGCAGCCCTGATTTGAGTTACACCAAAAACATTCAGTACTTC.

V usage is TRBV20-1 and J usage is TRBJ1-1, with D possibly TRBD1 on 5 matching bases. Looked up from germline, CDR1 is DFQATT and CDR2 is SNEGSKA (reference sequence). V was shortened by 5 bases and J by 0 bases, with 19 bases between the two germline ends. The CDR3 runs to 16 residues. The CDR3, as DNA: TGCAGTGCTTCGGGGGGTCGTAACAACATGAACACTGAAGCTTTCTTT. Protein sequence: CSASGGRNNMNTEAFF.

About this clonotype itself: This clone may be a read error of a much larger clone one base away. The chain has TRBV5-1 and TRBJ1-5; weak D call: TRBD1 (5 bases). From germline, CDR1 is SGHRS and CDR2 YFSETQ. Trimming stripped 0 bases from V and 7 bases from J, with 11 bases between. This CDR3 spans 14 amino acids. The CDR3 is CASSLGGGDQPQHF. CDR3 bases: TGCGCCAGCAGCTTGGGGGGAGGGGACCAGCCCCAGCATTTT.

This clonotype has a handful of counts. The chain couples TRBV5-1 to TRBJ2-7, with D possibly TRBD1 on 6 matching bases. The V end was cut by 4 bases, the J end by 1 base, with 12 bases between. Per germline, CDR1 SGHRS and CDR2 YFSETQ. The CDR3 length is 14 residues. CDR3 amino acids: CASSLTGTSYEQYF. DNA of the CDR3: TGCGCCAGCAGCCTCACAGGGACATCCTACGAGCAGTACTTC.

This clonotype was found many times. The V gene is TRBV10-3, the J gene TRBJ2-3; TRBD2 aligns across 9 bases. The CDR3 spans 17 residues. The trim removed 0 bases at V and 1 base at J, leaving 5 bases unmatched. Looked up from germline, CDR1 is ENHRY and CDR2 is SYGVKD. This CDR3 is CAISESRTSDGTDTQYF. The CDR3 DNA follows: TGTGCCATCAGTGAGTCCCGGACTAGCGACGGCACAGATACGCAGTATTTT.

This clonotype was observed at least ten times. This chain's CDR3 is CASSQVQGTLTEQFF. CDR3 DNA: TGCGCCAGCAGCCAAGTACAGGGAACACTGACTGAGCAGTTCTTC. The gene calls are TRBV4-1 and TRBJ2-1; D possibly corresponds to TRBD1 (6 bases). From germline, CDR1 is MGHRA and CDR2 YSYEKL. V lost 1 base and J 9 bases, leaving 16 bases between the germline ends. This CDR3 has 15 residues.

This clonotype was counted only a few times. The chain's CDR3 is CASSPLGTPVSGANVLTF. CDR3 nucleotides: TGTGCCAGCTCACCACTGGGGACACCAGTCTCTGGGGCCAACGTCCTGACTTTC. The genes are TRBV18 and TRBJ2-6; D is possibly TRBD1 (6 bases). This CDR3 contains 18 residues. The V end lost 1 base, the J end lost 0 bases, and 13 bases lay between the germline ends. Germline V gives CDR1 KGHSH, CDR2 LQKENI. Full variable domain (rest looked up from reference TRBV18 and TRBJ2-6): NAGVMQNPRHLVRRRGQEARLRCSPMKGHSHVYWYRQLPEEGLKFMVYLQKENIIDESGMPKERFSAEFPKEGPSILRIQQVVRGDSAAYFCASSPLGTPVSGANVLTFGAGSRLTVL.